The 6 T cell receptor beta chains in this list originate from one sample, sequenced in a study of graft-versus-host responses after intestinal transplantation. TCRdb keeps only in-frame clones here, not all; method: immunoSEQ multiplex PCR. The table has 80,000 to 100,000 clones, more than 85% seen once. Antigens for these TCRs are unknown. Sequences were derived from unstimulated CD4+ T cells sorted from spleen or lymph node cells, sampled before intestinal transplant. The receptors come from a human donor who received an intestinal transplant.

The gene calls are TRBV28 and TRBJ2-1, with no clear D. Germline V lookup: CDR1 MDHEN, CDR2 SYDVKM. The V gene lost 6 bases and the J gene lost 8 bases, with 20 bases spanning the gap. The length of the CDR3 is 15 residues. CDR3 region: CASSPAVAGAYEQFF. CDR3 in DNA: TGTGCCAGCAGCCCGGCGGTAGCCGGAGCCTATGAGCAGTTCTTC.

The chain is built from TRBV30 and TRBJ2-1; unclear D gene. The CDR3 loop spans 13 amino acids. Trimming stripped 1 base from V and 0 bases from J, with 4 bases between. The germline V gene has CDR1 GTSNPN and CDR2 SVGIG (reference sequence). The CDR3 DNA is TGTGCCTGGAGTGAGAGCTCCTACAATGAGCAGTTCTTC. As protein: CAWSESSYNEQFF.

CDR3 nucleotide sequence: TGTGCCAGCAGCCAACTCAGCGGGGGGTACAATGAGCAGTTCTTC. Translating it yields CASSQLSGGYNEQFF. The rearrangement uses TRBV4-2 and TRBJ2-1; TRBD2 matches 9 bases. This CDR3 contains 15 residues. Per germline, CDR1 LGHNA and CDR2 YNFKEQ. With V trimmed by 2 bases and J by 4 bases, 3 bases remained unmatched.

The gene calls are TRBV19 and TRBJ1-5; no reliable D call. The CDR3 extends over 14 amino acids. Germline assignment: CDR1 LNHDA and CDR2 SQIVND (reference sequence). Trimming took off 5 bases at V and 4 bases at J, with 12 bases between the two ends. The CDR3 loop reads CASSGRGNNQPQHF. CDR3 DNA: TGTGCCAGTAGTGGACGGGGAAATAATCAGCCCCAGCATTTT. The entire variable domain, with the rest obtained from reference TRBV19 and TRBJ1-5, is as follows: DGGITQSPKYLFRKEGQNVTLSCEQNLNHDAMYWYRQDPGQGLRLIYYSQIVNDFQKGDIAEGYSVSREKKESFPLTVTSAQKNPTAFYLCASSGRGNNQPQHFGDGTRLSIL.

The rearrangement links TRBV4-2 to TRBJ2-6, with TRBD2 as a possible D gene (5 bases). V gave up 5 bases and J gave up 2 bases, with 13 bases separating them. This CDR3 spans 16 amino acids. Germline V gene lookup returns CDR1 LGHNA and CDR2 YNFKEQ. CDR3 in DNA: TGTGCCAGCAGCTTACCGTCTAGCACTGGGGCCAACGTCCTGACTTTC. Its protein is CASSLPSSTGANVLTF.

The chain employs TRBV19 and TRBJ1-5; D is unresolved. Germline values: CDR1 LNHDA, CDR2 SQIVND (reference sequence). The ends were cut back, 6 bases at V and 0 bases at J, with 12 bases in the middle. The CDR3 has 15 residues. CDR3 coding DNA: TGTGCCAGTAGGCTCGGGGAAAATAGCAATCAGCCCCAGCATTTT. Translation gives CASRLGENSNQPQHF.